This TCR beta chain comes out of a study of T cell responses to AZD1222 COVID-19 vaccine. Findings and caveats of the study: Spike-specific TCR breadth rose after two AZD1222 doses, and depth rose as well. Just 6 or 7 people given AZD1222 tested seropositive at baseline.

Trimming took off 6 bases at V and 4 bases at J, with 11 bases between the two ends. The CDR3 is 12 amino acids. The germline gives CDR1 SQVTM, CDR2 ANQGSEA. The assay was immunoSEQ multiplex PCR, and TCRdb's table has in-frame clones only and misses some. This sample yields approximately 110,000 clones, of which roughly 89% are seen a single time; less than 4.5% belongs to the top ten. A word on this clone: Antigen specificity is unknown.

Source: peripheral blood, taken on day 0 of AZD1222 vaccination. The chain joins TRBV29-1 to TRBJ2-3, with a weak D call TRBD1 (6 bases). The TCR sequence derives from an adult in good health. The CDR3 reads CSVTPGADTQYF. Written as DNA, the CDR3 is TGCAGCGTGACACCAGGGGCAGATACGCAGTATTTT.